The 2 T cell receptor beta chains below come from one sample, sequenced in a study of T cell repertoires in cytomegalovirus infection. TCRdb used MiXCR to reprocess the reads, holding one entry per CDR3 protein. The data show 150,000 to 200,000 distinct CDR3 sequences, with approximately 19% seen just once and roughly 2.9% held by the top ten. The material sequenced was PBMCs. The receptors were gathered from a human donor in good health (CMV status not recorded). Some clones in this sample may be carry-over from other donors' samples.

J is TRBJ2-7 and V is TRBV12-3 or TRBV12-4, with a possible D match to TRBD1 (7 bases). V lost 2 bases and J lost 12, with 14 bases in between. The CDR3 totals 12 residues. The CDR3 loop reads CASSLLRQGLYF. In DNA, the CDR3 is TGTGCCAGCAGTTTACTCCGACAGGGACTGTACTTC.

The gene calls are TRBV20-1 and TRBJ1-1; the D gene is possibly TRBD1 (6 bases). Germline-derived CDR1 and CDR2 are DFQATT and SNEGSKA (reference sequence). CDR3 length: 16 amino acids. Trimming stripped 0 bases from V and 1 base from J, with 15 bases between. CDR3 nucleotides: TGCAGTGCTAGAGATCAACGAAAGGGGGAGAACACTGAAGCTTTCTTT. Residues: CSARDQRKGENTEAFF.